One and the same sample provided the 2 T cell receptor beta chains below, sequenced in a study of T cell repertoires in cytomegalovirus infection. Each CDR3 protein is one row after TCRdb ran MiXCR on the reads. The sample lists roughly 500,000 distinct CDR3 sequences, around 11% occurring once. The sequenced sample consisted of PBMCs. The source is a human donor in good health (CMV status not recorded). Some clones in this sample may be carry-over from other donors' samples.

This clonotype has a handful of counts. CDR3 loop: CASSLADTTDTQYF. In nucleotides, the CDR3 is TGTGCCAGCAGTCTAGCGGACACTACAGATACGCAGTATTTT. The chain joins TRBV2 to TRBJ2-3, with 7 bases aligning to TRBD2. Per the germline V gene, CDR1 is SNHLY and CDR2 is FYNNEI. V shed 5 bases, J shed 3 bases, and the junction held 5 bases outside the gene matches. The CDR3 consists of 14 residues.

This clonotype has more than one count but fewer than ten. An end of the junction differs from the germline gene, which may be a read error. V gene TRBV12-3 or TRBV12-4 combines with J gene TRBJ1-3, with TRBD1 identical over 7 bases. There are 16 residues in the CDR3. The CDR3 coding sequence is TGTGCCAGCAGTTTCAGGGGACAGAGCTCTGGAAACACCGTATATTTT. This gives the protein CASSFRGQSSGNTVYF.